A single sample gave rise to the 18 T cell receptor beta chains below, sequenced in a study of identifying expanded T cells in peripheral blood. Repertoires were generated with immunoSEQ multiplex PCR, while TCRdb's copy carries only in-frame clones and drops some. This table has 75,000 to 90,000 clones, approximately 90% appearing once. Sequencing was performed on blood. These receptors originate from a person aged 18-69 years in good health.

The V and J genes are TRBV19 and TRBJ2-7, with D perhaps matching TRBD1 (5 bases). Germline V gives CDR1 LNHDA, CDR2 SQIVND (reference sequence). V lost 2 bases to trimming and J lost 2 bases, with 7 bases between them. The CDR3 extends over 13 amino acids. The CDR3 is CASSIKGPYEQYF. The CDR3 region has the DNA TGTGCCAGTAGTATAAAGGGGCCCTACGAGCAGTACTTC.

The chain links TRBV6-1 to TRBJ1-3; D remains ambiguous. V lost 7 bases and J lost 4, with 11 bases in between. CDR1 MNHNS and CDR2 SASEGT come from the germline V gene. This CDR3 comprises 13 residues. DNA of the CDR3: TGTGCCAGCATTAGGGAGATCGGAAACACCATATATTTT. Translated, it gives CASIREIGNTIYF.

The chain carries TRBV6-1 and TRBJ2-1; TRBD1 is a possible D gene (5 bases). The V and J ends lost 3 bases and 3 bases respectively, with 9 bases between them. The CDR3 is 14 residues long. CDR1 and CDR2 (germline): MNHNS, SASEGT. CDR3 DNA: TGTGCCAGCAGTGACGGCACAGGCTACAATGAGCAGTTCTTC. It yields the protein CASSDGTGYNEQFF.

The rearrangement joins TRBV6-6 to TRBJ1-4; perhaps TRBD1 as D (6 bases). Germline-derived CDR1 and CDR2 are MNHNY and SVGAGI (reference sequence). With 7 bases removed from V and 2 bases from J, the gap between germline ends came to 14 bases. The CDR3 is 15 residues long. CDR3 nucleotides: TGTGCCAGCACTAGCAGGGGTCTGACTAATGAAAAACTGTTTTTT. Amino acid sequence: CASTSRGLTNEKLFF.

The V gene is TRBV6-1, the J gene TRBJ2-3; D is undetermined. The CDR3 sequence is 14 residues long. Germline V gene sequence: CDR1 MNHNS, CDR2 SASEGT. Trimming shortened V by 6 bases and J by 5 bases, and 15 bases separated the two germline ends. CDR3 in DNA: TGTGCCAGCAGGCCCGGGCCAAACCAAGATACGCAGTATTTT. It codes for CASRPGPNQDTQYF.

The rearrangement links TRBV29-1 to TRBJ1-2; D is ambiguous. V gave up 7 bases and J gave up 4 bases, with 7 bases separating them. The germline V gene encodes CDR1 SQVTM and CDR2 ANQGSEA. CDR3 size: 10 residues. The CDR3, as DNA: TGCAGCGCTGAGTCCTATGGCTACACCTTC. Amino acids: CSAESYGYTF.

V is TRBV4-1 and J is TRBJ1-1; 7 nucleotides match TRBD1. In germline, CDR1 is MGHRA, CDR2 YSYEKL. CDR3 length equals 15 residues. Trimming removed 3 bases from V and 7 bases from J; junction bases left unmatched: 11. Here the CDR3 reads CASSQPTQGRIEAFF. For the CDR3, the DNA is TGCGCCAGCAGCCAGCCGACACAGGGGCGGATTGAAGCTTTCTTT.

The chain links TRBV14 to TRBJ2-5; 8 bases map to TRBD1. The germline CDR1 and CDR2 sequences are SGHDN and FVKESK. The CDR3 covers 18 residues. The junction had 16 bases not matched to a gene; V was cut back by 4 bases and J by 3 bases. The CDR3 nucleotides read TGTGCCAGCAGCCTAACCCAAGGCAGGGGGCTTGTGAAAGAGACCCAGTACTTC. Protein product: CASSLTQGRGLVKETQYF.

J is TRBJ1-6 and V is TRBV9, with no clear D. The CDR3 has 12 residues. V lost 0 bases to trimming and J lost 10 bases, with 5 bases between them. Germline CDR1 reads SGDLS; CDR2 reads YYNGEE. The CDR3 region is CASSVATSPLHF. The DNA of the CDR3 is TGTGCCAGCAGCGTAGCGACCTCACCCCTCCACTTT.

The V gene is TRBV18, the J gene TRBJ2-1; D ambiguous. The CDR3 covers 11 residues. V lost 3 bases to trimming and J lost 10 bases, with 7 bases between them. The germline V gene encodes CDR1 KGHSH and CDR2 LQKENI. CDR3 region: CASSPAEEQFF. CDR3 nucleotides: TGTGCCAGCTCACCTGCGGAGGAGCAGTTCTTC.

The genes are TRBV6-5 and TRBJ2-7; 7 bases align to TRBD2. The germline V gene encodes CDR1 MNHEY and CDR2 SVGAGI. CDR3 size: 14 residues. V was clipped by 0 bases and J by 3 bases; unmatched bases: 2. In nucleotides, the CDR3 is TGTGCCAGCAGTTACTCGAGCGGGGTCTACGAGCAGTACTTC. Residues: CASSYSSGVYEQYF.

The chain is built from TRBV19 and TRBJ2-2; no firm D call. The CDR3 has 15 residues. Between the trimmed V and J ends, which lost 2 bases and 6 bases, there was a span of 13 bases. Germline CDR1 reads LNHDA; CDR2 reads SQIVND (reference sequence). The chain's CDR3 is CASSIQIDGAGELFF. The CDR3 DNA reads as TGTGCCAGTAGTATACAGATTGATGGGGCCGGGGAGCTGTTTTTT.

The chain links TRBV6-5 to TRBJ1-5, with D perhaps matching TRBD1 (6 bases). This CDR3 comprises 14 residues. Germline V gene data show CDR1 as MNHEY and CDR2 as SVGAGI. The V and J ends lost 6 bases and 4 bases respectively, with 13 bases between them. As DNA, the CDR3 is TGTGCCAGCAGCCCCAGGGGTAGGAATCAGCCCCAGCATTTT. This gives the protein CASSPRGRNQPQHF.

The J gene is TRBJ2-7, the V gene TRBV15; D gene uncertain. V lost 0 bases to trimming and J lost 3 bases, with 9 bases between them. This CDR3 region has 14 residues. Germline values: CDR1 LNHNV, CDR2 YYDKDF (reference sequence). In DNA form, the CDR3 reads TGTGCCACCAGCAGAGAGGCTGGGAACTACGAGCAGTACTTC. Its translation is CATSREAGNYEQYF.

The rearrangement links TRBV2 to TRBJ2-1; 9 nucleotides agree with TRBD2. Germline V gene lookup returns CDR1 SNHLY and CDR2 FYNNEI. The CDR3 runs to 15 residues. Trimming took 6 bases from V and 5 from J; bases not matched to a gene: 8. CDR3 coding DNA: TGTGCCAGCAGACCGAGGCTAGCGGGGCACAATGAGCAGTTCTTC. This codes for CASRPRLAGHNEQFF.

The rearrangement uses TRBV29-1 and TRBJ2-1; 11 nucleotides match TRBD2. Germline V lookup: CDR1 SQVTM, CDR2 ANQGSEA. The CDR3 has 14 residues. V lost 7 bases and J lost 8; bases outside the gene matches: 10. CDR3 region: CSAKLAGEGDEQFF. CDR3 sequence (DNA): TGCAGCGCTAAACTAGCGGGAGAAGGCGATGAGCAGTTCTTC.

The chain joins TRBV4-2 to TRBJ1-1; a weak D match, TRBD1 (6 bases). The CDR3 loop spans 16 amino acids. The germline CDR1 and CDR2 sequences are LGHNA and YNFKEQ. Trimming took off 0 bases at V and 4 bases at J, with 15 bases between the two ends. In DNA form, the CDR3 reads TGTGCCAGCAGCCAAGATTTAACAGGGAAGGGCACTGAAGCTTTCTTT. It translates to CASSQDLTGKGTEAFF.

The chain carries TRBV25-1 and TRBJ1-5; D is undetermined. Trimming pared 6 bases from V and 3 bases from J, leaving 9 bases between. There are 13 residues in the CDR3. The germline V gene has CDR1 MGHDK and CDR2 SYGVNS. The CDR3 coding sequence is TGTGCCAGCAGACAGACTAACAATCAGCCCCAGCATTTT. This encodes CASRQTNNQPQHF.